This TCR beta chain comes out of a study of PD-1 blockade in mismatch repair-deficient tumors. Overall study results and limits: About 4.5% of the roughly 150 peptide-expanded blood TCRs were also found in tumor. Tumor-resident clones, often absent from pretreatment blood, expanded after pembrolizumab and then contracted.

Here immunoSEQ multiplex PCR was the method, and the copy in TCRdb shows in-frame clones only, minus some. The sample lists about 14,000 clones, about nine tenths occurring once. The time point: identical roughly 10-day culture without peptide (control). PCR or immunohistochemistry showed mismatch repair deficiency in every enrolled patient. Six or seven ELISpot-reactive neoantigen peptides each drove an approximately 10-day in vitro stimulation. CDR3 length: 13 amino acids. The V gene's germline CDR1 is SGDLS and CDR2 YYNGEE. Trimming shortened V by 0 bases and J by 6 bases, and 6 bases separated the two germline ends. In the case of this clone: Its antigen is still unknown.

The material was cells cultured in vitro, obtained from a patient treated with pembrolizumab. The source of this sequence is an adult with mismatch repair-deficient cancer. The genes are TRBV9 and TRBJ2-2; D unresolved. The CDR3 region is CASSVVRSGELFF. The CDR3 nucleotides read TGTGCCAGCAGCGTAGTTCGGTCCGGGGAGCTGTTTTTT. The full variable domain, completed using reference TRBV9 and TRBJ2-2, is DSGVTQTPKHLITATGQRVTLRCSPRSGDLSVYWYQQSLDQGLQFLIQYYNGEERAKGNILERFSAQQFPDLHSELNLSSLELGDSALYFCASSVVRSGELFFGEGSRLTVL.